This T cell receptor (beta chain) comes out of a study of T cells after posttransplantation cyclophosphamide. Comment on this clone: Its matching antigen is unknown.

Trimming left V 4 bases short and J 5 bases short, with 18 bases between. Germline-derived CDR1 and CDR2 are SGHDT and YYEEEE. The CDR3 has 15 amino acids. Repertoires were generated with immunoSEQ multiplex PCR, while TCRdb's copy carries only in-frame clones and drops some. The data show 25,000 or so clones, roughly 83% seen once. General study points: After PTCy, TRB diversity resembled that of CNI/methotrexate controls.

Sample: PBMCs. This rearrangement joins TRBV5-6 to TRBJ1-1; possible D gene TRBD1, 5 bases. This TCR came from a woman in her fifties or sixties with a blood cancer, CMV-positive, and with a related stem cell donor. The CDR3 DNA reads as TGTGCCAGCAGCCTCCGGACACCCACGAGGACTGAAGCTTTCTTT. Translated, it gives CASSLRTPTRTEAFF. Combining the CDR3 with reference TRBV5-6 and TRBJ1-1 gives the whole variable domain DAGVTQSPTHLIKTRGQQVTLRCSPKSGHDTVSWYQQALGQGPQFIFQYYEEEERQRGNFPDRFSGHQFPNYSSELNVNALLLGDSALYLCASSLRTPTRTEAFFGQGTRLTVV.